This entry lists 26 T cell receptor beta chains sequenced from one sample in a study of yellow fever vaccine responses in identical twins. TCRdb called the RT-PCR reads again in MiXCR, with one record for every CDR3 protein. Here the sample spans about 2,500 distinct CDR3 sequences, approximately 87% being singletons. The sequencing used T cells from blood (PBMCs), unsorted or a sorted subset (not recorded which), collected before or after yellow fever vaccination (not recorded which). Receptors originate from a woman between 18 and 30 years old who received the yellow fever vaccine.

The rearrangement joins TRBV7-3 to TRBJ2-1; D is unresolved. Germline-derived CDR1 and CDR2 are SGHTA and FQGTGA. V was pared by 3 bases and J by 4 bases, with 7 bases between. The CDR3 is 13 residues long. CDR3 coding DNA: TGTGCCAGCAGCTTGGACCATTACAATGAGCAGTTCTTC. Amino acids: CASSLDHYNEQFF. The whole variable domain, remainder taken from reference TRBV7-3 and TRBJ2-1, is GAGVSQTPSNKVTEKGKYVELRCDPISGHTALYWYRQSLGQGPEFLIYFQGTGAADDSGLPNDRFFAVRPEGSVSTLKIQRTERGDSAVYLCASSLDHYNEQFFGPGTRLTVL.

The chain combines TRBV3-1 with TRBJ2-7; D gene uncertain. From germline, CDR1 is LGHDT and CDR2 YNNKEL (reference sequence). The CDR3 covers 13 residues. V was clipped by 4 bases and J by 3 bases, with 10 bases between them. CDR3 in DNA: TGTGCCAGCAGCCTAAGACTCGTCTACGAGCAGTACTTC. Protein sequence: CASSLRLVYEQYF.

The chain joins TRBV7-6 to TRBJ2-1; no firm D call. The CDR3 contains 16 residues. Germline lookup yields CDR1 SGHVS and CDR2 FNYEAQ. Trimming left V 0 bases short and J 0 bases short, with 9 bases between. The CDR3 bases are TGTGCCAGCAGCTTAGCGGGTGAAAGCTCCTACAATGAGCAGTTCTTC. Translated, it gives CASSLAGESSYNEQFF.

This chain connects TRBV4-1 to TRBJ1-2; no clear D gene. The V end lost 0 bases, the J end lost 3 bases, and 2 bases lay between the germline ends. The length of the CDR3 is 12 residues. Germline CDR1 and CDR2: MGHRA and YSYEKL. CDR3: CASSQEDYGYTF. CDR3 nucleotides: TGCGCCAGCAGCCAAGAGGACTATGGCTACACCTTC.

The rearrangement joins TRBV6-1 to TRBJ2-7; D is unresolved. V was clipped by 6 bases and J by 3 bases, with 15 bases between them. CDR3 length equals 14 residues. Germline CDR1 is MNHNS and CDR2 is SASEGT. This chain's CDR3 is CASRVNHPNYEQYF. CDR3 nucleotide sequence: TGTGCCAGCAGAGTAAACCATCCAAACTACGAGCAGTACTTC.

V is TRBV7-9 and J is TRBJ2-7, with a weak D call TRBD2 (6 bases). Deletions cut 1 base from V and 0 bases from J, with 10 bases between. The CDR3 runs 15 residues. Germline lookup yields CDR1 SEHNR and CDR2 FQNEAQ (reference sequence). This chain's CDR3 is CASSLVRGSSYEQYF. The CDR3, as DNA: TGTGCCAGCAGCTTAGTACGGGGGAGCTCCTACGAGCAGTACTTC.

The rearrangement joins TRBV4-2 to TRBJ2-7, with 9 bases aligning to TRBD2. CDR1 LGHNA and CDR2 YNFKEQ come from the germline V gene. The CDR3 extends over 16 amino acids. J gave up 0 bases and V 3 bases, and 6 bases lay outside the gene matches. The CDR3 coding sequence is TGTGCCAGCAGCCAGGAACCTAGCGGGGACTCCTACGAGCAGTACTTC. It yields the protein CASSQEPSGDSYEQYF.

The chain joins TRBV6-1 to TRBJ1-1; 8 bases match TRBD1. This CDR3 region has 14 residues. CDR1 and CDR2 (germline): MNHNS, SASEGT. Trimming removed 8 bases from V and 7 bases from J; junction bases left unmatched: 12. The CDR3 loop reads CASFSVDRGNEAFF. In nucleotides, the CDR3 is TGTGCCAGCTTCTCAGTAGACAGGGGCAATGAAGCTTTCTTT.

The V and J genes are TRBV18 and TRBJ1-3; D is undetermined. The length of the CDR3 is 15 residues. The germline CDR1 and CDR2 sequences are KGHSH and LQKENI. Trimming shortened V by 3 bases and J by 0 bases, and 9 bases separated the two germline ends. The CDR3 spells CASSPDVYSGNTIYF. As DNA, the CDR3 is TGTGCCAGCTCACCGGACGTCTACTCTGGAAACACCATATATTTT.

CDR3 protein: CASSQEDRFTYEQYF. As DNA, the CDR3 is TGCGCCAGCAGCCAAGAAGACAGGTTTACCTACGAGCAGTACTTC. The chain recombines TRBV4-3 with TRBJ2-7; D might be TRBD1 (6 bases). Trimming removed 0 bases at V and 2 bases at J, with 11 bases between. Germline V lookup: CDR1 LGHNA, CDR2 YSLEER. This CDR3 is 15 amino acids long.

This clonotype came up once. CDR3 protein: CASSSRAPAGELFF. DNA for the CDR3: TGTGCCAGCAGTTCCCGGGCACCCGCCGGGGAGCTGTTTTTT. The V and J genes are TRBV5-6 and TRBJ2-2; D is undetermined. The CDR3 runs to 14 residues. V was cut by 5 bases and J by 6 bases, with 14 bases left in between. Germline CDR1 is SGHDT and CDR2 is YYEEEE. Filled out from reference TRBV5-6 and TRBJ2-2, the complete variable domain reads DAGVTQSPTHLIKTRGQQVTLRCSPKSGHDTVSWYQQALGQGPQFIFQYYEEEERQRGNFPDRFSGHQFPNYSSELNVNALLLGDSALYLCASSSRAPAGELFFGEGSRLTVL.

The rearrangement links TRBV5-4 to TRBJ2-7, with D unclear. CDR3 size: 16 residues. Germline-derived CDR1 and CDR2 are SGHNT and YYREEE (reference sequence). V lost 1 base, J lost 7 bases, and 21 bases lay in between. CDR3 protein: CASSLSPEPGSWEQYF. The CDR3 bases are TGTGCCAGCAGCTTGTCCCCGGAACCAGGATCTTGGGAGCAGTACTTC.

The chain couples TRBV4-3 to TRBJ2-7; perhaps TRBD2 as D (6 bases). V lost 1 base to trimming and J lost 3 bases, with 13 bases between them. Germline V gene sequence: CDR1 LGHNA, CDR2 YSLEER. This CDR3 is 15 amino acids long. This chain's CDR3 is CASSQALASHYEQYF. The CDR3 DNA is TGCGCCAGCAGCCAAGCCCTAGCGAGCCACTACGAGCAGTACTTC.

This chain's CDR3 is CASSSVATVRSYEQYF. The CDR3, as DNA: TGTGCCAGCAGCTCCGTTGCGACAGTTCGCTCCTACGAGCAGTACTTC. V usage is TRBV11-1 and J usage is TRBJ2-7; maybe TRBD1 (5 bases). V was trimmed by 4 bases and J by 0 bases, leaving 16 bases between them. This CDR3 comprises 16 residues. The V gene's germline CDR1 is SGHAT and CDR2 FQDESV (reference sequence). The variable domain in full, completed from reference TRBV11-1 and TRBJ2-7, reads EAEVAQSPRYKITEKSQAVAFWCDPISGHATLYWYRQILGQGPELLVQFQDESVVDDSQLPKDRFSAERLKGVDSTLKIQPAELGDSAMYLCASSSVATVRSYEQYFGPGTRLTVT.

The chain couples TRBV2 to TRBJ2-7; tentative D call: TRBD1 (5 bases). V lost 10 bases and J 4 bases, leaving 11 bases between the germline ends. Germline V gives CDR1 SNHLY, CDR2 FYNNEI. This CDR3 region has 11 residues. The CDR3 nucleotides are TGTGCCAACGGCAGGGATTACGAGCAGTACTTC. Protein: CANGRDYEQYF.

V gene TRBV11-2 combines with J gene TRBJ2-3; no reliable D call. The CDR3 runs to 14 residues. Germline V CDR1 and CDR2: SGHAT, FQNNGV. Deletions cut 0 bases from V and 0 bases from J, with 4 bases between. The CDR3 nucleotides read TGTGCCAGCAGCTTAGAGTTTAGCACAGATACGCAGTATTTT. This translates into CASSLEFSTDTQYF.

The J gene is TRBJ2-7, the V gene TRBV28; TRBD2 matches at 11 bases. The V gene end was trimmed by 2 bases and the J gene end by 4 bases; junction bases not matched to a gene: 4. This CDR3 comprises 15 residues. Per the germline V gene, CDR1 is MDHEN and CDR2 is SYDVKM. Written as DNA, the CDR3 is TGTGCCAGCAGTTTAATAGCGGGGGGGTCTTACGAGCAGTACTTC. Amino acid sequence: CASSLIAGGSYEQYF.

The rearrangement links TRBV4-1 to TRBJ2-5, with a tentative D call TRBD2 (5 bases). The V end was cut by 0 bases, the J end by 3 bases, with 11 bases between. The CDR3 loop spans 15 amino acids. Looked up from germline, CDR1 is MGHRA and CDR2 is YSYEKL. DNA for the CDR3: TGCGCCAGCAGCCAAGATGAGCGGAACAAAGAGACCCAGTACTTC. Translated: CASSQDERNKETQYF.

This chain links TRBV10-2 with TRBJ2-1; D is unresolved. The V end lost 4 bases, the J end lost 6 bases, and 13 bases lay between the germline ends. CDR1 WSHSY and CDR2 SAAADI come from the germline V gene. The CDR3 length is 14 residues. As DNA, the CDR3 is TGCGCCAGCAGTGCGACACCTACCGCCAATGAGCAGTTCTTC. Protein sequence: CASSATPTANEQFF.

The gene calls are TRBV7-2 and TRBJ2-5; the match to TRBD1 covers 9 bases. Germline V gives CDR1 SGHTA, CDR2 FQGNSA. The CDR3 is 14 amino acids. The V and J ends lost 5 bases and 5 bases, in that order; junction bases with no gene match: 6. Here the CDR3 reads CASSPSGTGETQYF. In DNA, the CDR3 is TGTGCCAGCAGCCCCTCCGGGACAGGGGAGACCCAGTACTTC.

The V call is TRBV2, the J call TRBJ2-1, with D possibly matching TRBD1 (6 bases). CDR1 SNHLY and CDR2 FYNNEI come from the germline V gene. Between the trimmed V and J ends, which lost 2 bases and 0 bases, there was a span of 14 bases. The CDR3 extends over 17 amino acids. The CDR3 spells CASSESGDRLSYNEQFF. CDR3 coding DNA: TGTGCCAGCAGTGAATCGGGTGACAGGCTCTCCTACAATGAGCAGTTCTTC.

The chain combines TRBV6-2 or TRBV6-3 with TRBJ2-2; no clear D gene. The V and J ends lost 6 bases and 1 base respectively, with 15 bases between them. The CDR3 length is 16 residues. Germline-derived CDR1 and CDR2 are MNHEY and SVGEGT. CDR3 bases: TGTGCCAGCAGCTACCGACCCCCCAAGAACACCGGGGAGCTGTTTTTT. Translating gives CASSYRPPKNTGELFF.

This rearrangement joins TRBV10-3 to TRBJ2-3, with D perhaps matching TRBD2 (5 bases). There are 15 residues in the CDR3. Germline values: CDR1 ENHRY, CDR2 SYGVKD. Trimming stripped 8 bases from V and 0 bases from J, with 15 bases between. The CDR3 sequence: CAIGLDPSSTDTQYF. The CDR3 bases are TGTGCCATCGGACTTGACCCCTCTAGCACAGATACGCAGTATTTT.

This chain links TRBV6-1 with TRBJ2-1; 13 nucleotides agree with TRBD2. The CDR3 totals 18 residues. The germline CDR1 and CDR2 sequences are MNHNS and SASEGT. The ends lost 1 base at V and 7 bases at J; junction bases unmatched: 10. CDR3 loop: CASSEDDRGLAGMNEQFF. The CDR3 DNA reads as TGTGCCAGCAGTGAAGACGACCGGGGACTAGCGGGGATGAATGAGCAGTTCTTC.

The CDR3 reads CASSMGLSYNEQFF. CDR3 bases: TGTGCCAGCAGCATGGGACTATCCTACAATGAGCAGTTCTTC. The V call is TRBV5-5, the J call TRBJ2-1; 7 bases align to TRBD2. CDR3 length: 14 amino acids. With V trimmed by 4 bases and J by 1 base, 2 bases remained unmatched. The germline gives CDR1 SGHKS, CDR2 YYEKEE (reference sequence).

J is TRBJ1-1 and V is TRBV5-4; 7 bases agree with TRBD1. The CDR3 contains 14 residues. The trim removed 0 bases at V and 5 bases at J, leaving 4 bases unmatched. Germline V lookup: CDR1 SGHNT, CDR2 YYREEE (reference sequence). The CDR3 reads CASSLGQGRTEAFF. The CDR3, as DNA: TGTGCCAGCAGCTTGGGACAGGGTAGGACTGAAGCTTTCTTT.